This TCR beta chain was sequenced during a study of blood T cell repertoires in COVID-19. About the research overall: There were acute and convalescent COVID-19 samples, and they came from the United States, Italy and Spain. PBMCs, B-cell-depleted T cells, or T cells were the source of the cDNA or gDNA that made up the material.

As originally analysed: How many nucleated cells were present was estimated from reference gene primer amplification. The assay was immunoSEQ multiplex PCR, and TCRdb's table has in-frame clones only and misses some. V, J and clone size derive from that table, while D and trimming were established from the DNA sequence. The sample shows over 150,000 clones, roughly nine tenths of them seen only once. Germline values: CDR1 MGHRA, CDR2 YSYEKL. The CDR3 consists of 17 residues. With 4 bases removed from V and 0 bases from J, the gap between germline ends came to 18 bases. V is TRBV4-1 and J is TRBJ1-1, with D perhaps matching TRBD1 (6 bases). The sequence was collected from a man aged 70-80 years with active or convalescent COVID-19. The sample taken for sequencing was peripheral blood. In DNA form, the CDR3 reads TGCGCCAGCAGCCGCGTAGGGAAAGGGGGACTGAACACTGAAGCTTTCTTT. Translation gives CASSRVGKGGLNTEAFF.